The present T cell receptor (beta chain) was sequenced within a study of T-cell reconstitution after alpha-beta-depleted transplantation in children. The ends were cut back, 3 bases at V and 7 bases at J, with 12 bases in the middle. The CDR3 covers 14 residues. Preparation of the TCRbeta library was carried out with unique molecular identifiers. MiXCR was run by TCRdb on the PCR reads, yielding one entry per CDR3 protein. The table includes around 200,000 distinct CDR3 sequences, approximately 6.8% detected once. This clonotype has ten or more counts. The chain combines TRBV12-3 or TRBV12-4 with TRBJ1-4; D remains ambiguous. This receptor was identified in a human donor who donated a stem cell graft to a child with Wiskott-Aldrich syndrome. The sample in question was PBMCs from the stem cell graft donor, obtained from the stem cell graft. The CDR3 spells CASSFGAYREKLFF. As DNA, the CDR3 is TGTGCCAGCAGTTTCGGAGCGTATCGTGAAAAACTGTTTTTT.